The 14 T cell receptor beta chains reported below all come from one sample, sequenced in a study of cytomegalovirus exposure and HLA in healthy donors. The PCR had 60 Vbeta and 13 Jbeta primers. Produced via immunoSEQ multiplex PCR; TCRdb's table is partial and in-frame only. The data show more than 100,000 clones, with approximately 72% seen just once and approximately 1.5% held by the top ten. Sequenced input: PBMCs. These receptors were taken from a man younger than 30 in good health and CMV-seronegative.

The V call is TRBV18, the J call TRBJ2-7; TRBD1 is a possible D gene (5 bases). Germline assignment: CDR1 KGHSH and CDR2 LQKENI. The CDR3 runs to 14 residues. V dropped 2 bases and J dropped 2 bases, with 10 bases sitting between them. The CDR3 coding sequence is TGTGCCAGCTCACCAGACAGTCAACCCTACGAGCAGTACTTC. The encoded protein is CASSPDSQPYEQYF. Combining the CDR3 with reference TRBV18 and TRBJ2-7 gives the whole variable domain NAGVMQNPRHLVRRRGQEARLRCSPMKGHSHVYWYRQLPEEGLKFMVYLQKENIIDESGMPKERFSAEFPKEGPSILRIQQVVRGDSAAYFCASSPDSQPYEQYFGPGTRLTVT.

The chain links TRBV5-8 to TRBJ1-6; D is unresolved. CDR1 and CDR2 from the germline V gene are SGHTS and YDEGEE. This CDR3 comprises 15 residues. With 4 bases removed from V and 4 bases from J, the gap between germline ends came to 12 bases. The chain's CDR3 is CASSQGQAYNSPLHF. CDR3 DNA: TGTGCCAGCAGCCAAGGTCAGGCATATAATTCACCCCTCCACTTT.

Only one count was recorded for this clone. The V call is TRBV5-1, the J call TRBJ2-7; 8 nucleotides line up with TRBD2. The V gene end was trimmed by 1 base and the J gene end by 1 base; junction bases not matched to a gene: 4. The CDR3 length is 15 residues. Germline values: CDR1 SGHRS, CDR2 YFSETQ. The chain's CDR3 is CASSLLAGASYEQYF. In DNA form, the CDR3 reads TGCGCCAGCAGCTTGCTAGCGGGCGCATCCTACGAGCAGTACTTC.

The sample holds a few counts of this clone. The chain couples TRBV6-4 to TRBJ2-1; TRBD2 matches at 12 bases. Germline V gene lookup returns CDR1 MRHNA and CDR2 SNTAGT. V lost 0 bases and J lost 6; bases outside the gene matches: 0. This CDR3 is built from 15 residues. CDR3 sequence: CASSDSTSGSNEQFF. For the CDR3, the DNA is TGTGCCAGCAGTGACTCGACTAGCGGGAGCAATGAGCAGTTCTTC.

The count of this clone is one. This chain connects TRBV30 to TRBJ1-2; TRBD1 agrees at 8 bases. V gave up 3 bases and J gave up 10 bases; unmatched junction bases: 10. Germline assignment: CDR1 GTSNPN and CDR2 SVGIG (reference sequence). This CDR3 comprises 13 residues. The CDR3 sequence: CAWSARTGSNYTF. CDR3 DNA: TGTGCCTGGAGCGCCCGGACAGGGTCCAACTACACCTTC.

This clone was recorded once. This chain connects TRBV2 to TRBJ2-1, with D maybe TRBD2 (7 bases). Trimming took 0 bases from V and 0 from J, leaving 9 bases between them. Germline V gene sequence: CDR1 SNHLY, CDR2 FYNNEI. The CDR3 has 16 amino acids. The CDR3 coding sequence is TGTGCCAGCAGTGAAGCGGGAGGGGGCTCCTACAATGAGCAGTTCTTC. This codes for CASSEAGGGSYNEQFF.

This rearrangement joins TRBV10-3 to TRBJ2-5; no clear D gene. CDR3 length: 14 residues. V was cut by 3 bases and J by 1 base, with 9 bases left in between. Germline assignment: CDR1 ENHRY and CDR2 SYGVKD. This CDR3 reads CAISESAGQETQYF. The CDR3 DNA sequence: TGTGCCATCAGTGAATCTGCCGGCCAAGAGACCCAGTACTTC.

This chain joins TRBV30 and TRBJ2-7; 8 bases fit TRBD1. Trimming took 2 bases from V and 5 from J; bases not matched to a gene: 8. This CDR3 region has 14 residues. Germline CDR1 reads GTSNPN; CDR2 reads SVGIG (reference sequence). The CDR3 loop reads CAWSWTGFRNEQYF. The CDR3 coding sequence is TGTGCCTGGAGTTGGACAGGGTTTAGGAACGAGCAGTACTTC.

This chain uses TRBV6-1 with TRBJ1-2; 8 positions agree with TRBD1. This CDR3 region has 14 residues. Germline CDR1 is MNHNS and CDR2 is SASEGT. V lost 5 bases to trimming and J lost 2 bases; unmatched junction nucleotides: 4. The CDR3 here is CASSRTGNNYGYTF. As DNA, the CDR3 is TGTGCCAGCAGTCGGACAGGGAACAACTATGGCTACACCTTC.

The CDR3 here is CSARQNTEAFF. The CDR3 region has the DNA TGCAGTGCTAGACAGAACACTGAAGCTTTCTTT. The rearrangement uses TRBV20-1 and TRBJ1-1, with no clear D. CDR3 length: 11 amino acids. V lost 2 bases, J lost 1 base, and 2 bases lay in between. Germline CDR1 reads DFQATT; CDR2 reads SNEGSKA (reference sequence).

This clone was detected only a few times. The chain uses TRBV5-4 and TRBJ1-6; TRBD1 aligns across 8 bases. The CDR3 contains 16 residues. Germline values: CDR1 SGHNT, CDR2 YYREEE (reference sequence). The V gene end was trimmed by 4 bases and the J gene end by 9 bases; junction bases not matched to a gene: 12. CDR3 region: CASSPRTGQGSSPLHF. Here the CDR3 DNA reads TGTGCCAGCAGCCCCCGGACCGGACAGGGAAGTTCACCCCTCCACTTT.

The chain couples TRBV7-2 to TRBJ1-1; weak D call: TRBD1 (5 bases). Germline V CDR1 and CDR2: SGHTA, FQGNSA. The CDR3 is 14 residues long. V was cut by 5 bases and J by 7 bases, with 17 bases left in between. CDR3 DNA sequence: TGTGCCAGCAGCGCCGCCTCGGGGGTGGGTGAAGCTTTCTTT. Residues: CASSAASGVGEAFF.

This clone was found a few times. J is TRBJ1-5 and V is TRBV6-1, with D possibly TRBD1 on 6 matching bases. Between the trimmed V and J ends, which lost 4 bases and 1 base, there was a span of 20 bases. Per the germline V gene, CDR1 is MNHNS and CDR2 is SASEGT. The CDR3 loop spans 18 amino acids. CDR3 DNA: TGTGCCAGCAGTGGACTCAGGGGCAGGGGAAAAAGCAATCAGCCCCAGCATTTT. Protein sequence: CASSGLRGRGKSNQPQHF.

The V call is TRBV11-2, the J call TRBJ1-2; maybe TRBD1 (6 bases). In germline, CDR1 is SGHAT, CDR2 FQNNGV. V was clipped by 3 bases and J by 6 bases, with 14 bases between them. The CDR3 extends over 14 amino acids. This CDR3 is CASSFSQRQDGYTF. The CDR3 DNA reads TGTGCCAGCAGCTTTTCCCAAAGACAGGATGGCTACACCTTC.